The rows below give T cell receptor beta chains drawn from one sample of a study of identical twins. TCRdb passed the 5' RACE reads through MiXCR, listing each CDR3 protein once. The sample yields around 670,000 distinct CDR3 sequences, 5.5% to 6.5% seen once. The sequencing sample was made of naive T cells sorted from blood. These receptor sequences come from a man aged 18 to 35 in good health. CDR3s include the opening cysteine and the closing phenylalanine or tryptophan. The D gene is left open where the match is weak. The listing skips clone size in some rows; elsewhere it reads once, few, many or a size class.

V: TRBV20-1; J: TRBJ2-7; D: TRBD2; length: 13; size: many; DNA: TGCAGTGCTAGTTACAGCGGGAGTAACGAGCAGTACTTC; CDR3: CSASYSGSNEQYF
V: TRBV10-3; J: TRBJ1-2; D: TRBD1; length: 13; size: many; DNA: TGTGCCATCAAATCGACAGGGGGCTATGGCTACACCTTC; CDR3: CAIKSTGGYGYTF
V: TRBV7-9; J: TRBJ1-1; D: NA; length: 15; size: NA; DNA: TGTGCCAGCAGCTTAGCCGGGGGGGCTTACACTGAAGCTTTCTTT; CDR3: CASSLAGGAYTEAFF
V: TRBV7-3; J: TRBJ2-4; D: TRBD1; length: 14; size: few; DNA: TGTGCCAGCAGCTTAACAGGACAGGGGCCAGTTCAGTACTTC; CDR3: CASSLTGQGPVQYF
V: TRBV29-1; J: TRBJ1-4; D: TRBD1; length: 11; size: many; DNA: TGCAGCGTACAGGGGGATGAAAAACTGTTTTTT; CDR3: CSVQGDEKLFF
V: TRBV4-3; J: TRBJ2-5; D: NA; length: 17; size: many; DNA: TGCGCCAGCAGCCAAGATCGGGGAGCGGCCCAACAAGAGACCCAGTACTTC; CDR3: CASSQDRGAAQQETQYF
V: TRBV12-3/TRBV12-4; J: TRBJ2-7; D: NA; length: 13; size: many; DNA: TGTGCCAGCAGTTTAAACAGGGACTACGAGCAGTACTTC; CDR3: CASSLNRDYEQYF
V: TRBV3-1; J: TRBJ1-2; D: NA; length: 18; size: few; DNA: TGTGCCAGCAGCCACCTCACGGACCTGACACACGATAACTATGGCTACACCTTC; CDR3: CASSHLTDLTHDNYGYTF
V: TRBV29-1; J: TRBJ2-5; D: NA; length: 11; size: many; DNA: TGCAGCGTTGACGACCGGGGAACGCGGTACTTC; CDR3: CSVDDRGTRYF
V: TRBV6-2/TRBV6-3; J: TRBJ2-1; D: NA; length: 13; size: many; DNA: TGTGCCAGCAGTAGGACCCACCGCAATGAGCAGTTCTTC; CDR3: CASSRTHRNEQFF
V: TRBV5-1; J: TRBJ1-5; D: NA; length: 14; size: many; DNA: TGCGCCAGCAGCTTGGCGGGGGAAAATCAGCCCCAGCATTTT; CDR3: CASSLAGENQPQHF
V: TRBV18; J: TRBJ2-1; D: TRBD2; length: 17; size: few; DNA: TGTGCCAGCTCACCAGTGTTCGGGACTAGCGCGAACAATGAGCAGTTCTTC; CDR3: CASSPVFGTSANNEQFF
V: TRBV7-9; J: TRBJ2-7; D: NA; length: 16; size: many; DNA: TGTGCCAGCAGCTCAGTCCGGGACCCCATTGGGGAAAAGCAGTACTTC; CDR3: CASSSVRDPIGEKQYF
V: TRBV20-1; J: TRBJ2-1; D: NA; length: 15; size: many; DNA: TGCAGTGCTAGCCCCGGACGTCTATCCTACAATGAGCAGTTCTTC; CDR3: CSASPGRLSYNEQFF
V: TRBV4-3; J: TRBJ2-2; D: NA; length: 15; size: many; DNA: TGCGCCAGCAGCCAGGGACTTACGAACACCGGGGAGCTGTTTTTT; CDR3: CASSQGLTNTGELFF
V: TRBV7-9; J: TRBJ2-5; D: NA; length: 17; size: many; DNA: TGTGCCAGCAGCTTTCACACTTACAGGGACACCCAAGAGACCCAGTACTTC; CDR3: CASSFHTYRDTQETQYF
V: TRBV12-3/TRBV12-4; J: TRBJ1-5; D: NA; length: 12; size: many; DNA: TGTGCCAGCAGTGCGGGCAATCAGCCCCAGCATTTT; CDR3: CASSAGNQPQHF
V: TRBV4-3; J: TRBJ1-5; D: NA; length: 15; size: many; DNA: TGCGCCAGCAGCCAAGATTTGAAAGAGGGACAGCCCCAGCATTTT; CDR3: CASSQDLKEGQPQHF
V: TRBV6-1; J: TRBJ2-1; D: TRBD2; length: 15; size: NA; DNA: TGTGCCAGCAGGCTGACTAGCGGGGTGACTGATGAGCAGTTCTTC; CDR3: CASRLTSGVTDEQFF
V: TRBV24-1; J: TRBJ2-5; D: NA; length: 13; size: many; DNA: TGTGCCACCCCTATAACTGGCCAAGAGACCCAGTACTTC; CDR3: CATPITGQETQYF
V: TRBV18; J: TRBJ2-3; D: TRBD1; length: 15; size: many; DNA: TGTGCCAGCTCACCAGGGACAGGGAACACAGATACGCAGTATTTT; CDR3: CASSPGTGNTDTQYF
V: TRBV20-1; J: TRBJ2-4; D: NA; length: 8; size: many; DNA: TGCAGCACGGGCATTCAGTACTTC; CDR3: CSTGIQYF
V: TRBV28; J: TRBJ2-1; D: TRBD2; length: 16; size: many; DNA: TGTGCCAGCAGTTCCCGTAGCGGGATATCCTACAATGAGCAGTTCTTC; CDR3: CASSSRSGISYNEQFF
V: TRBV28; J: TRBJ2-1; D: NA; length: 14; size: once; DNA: TGTGCCAGCAGTCCGGTCGTCGGGGTGAATGAGCAGTTCTTC; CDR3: CASSPVVGVNEQFF
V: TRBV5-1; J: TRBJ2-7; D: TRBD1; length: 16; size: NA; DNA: TGCGCCAGCAGCCCCGAGGCGGGACAGGCGCTCGGCGAGCAGTACTTC; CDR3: CASSPEAGQALGEQYF
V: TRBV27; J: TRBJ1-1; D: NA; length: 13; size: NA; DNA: TGTGCCAGCAGTTTGAACAAGAACACTGAAGCTTTCTTT; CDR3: CASSLNKNTEAFF
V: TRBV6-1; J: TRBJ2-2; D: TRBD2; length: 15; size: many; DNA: TGTGCCAGCAAAACGGGGGGGACGAACACCGGGGAGCTGTTTTTT; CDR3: CASKTGGTNTGELFF
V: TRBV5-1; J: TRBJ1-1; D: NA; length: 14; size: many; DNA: TGCGCCAGCAGTTCGTACAGGTCGGGCACTGAAGCTTTCTTT; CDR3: CASSSYRSGTEAFF
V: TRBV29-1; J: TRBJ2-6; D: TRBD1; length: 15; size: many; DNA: TGCAGCGCCAGACAGGGGGCGTACGGGGCCAACGTCCTGACTTTC; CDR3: CSARQGAYGANVLTF
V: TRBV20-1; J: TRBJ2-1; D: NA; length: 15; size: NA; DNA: TGCAGTGCTAGTGGAGCAGGATATCCCTACAATGAGCAGTTCTTC; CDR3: CSASGAGYPYNEQFF
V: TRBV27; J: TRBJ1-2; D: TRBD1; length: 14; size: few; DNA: TGTGCCAGCAGTTTAATGGGGACAGGGGACGGCTACACCTTC; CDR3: CASSLMGTGDGYTF
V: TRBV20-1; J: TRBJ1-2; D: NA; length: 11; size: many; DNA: TGCAGTGCTAGGAGGGGGGAAGGCTACACCTTC; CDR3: CSARRGEGYTF
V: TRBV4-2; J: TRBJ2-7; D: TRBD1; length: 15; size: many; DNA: TGTGCCAGCAGCCTAACGACAGGGGGTGCTTACGAGCAGTACTTC; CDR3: CASSLTTGGAYEQYF
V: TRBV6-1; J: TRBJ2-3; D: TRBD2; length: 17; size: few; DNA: TGTGCCAGCAGTCCCCTCGGACTAGCGGCCCGCACAGATACGCAGTATTTT; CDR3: CASSPLGLAARTDTQYF
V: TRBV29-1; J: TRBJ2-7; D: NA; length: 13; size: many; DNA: TGCAGCGTTGTACAGGGAAGCTCCTACGAGCAGTACTTC; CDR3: CSVVQGSSYEQYF
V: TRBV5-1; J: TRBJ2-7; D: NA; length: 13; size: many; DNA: TGCGCCAGCAGCTTCCGGACAGAACACGAGCAGTACTTC; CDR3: CASSFRTEHEQYF
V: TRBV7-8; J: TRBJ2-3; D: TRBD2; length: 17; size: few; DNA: TGTGCCAGCAGCCTACAACAACTAGCGGAGAACACAGATACGCAGTATTTT; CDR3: CASSLQQLAENTDTQYF
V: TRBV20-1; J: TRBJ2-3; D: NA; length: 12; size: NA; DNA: TGCAGTCGACGGGCGGACACAGATACGCAGTATTTT; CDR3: CSRRADTDTQYF
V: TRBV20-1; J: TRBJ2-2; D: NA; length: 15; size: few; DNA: TGCAGTGCTAGACCAACGGGACACCACACCGGGGAGCTGTTTTTT; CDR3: CSARPTGHHTGELFF
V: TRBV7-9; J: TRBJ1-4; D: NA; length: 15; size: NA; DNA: TGTGCCAGCAGCTTAGCGGGGGCCCCGGTGGAAAAACTGTTTTTT; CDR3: CASSLAGAPVEKLFF
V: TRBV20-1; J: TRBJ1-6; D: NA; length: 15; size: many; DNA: TGCAGTGCCGTAGGGAGGTCGGGCTATAATTCACCCCTCCACTTT; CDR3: CSAVGRSGYNSPLHF
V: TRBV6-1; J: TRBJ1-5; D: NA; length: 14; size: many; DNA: TGTGCCAGCAGCCCCACAGTGATCAATCAGCCCCAGCATTTT; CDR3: CASSPTVINQPQHF
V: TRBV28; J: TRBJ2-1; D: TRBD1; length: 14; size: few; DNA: TGTGCCAGCAGTCGGGACAGGGCTAGCCATGAGCAGTTCTTC; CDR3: CASSRDRASHEQFF
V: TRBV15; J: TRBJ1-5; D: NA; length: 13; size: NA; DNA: TGTGCCACCAGCAGAGCTAGCAATCAGCCCCAGCATTTT; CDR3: CATSRASNQPQHF
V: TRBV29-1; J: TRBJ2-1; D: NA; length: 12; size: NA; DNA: TGCAGCGTTGAGGAGGGGTTACTTGAGCAGTTCTTC; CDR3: CSVEEGLLEQFF
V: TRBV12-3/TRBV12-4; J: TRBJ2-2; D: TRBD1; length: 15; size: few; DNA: TGTGCCAGCAGTCTCGGGACAGGGTTTGCCGGGGAGCTGTTTTTT; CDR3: CASSLGTGFAGELFF
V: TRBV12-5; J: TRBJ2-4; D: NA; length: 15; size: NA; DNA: TGTGCTAGTGCCATTTACCGGGGCCCCATGGACATTCAGTACTTC; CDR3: CASAIYRGPMDIQYF
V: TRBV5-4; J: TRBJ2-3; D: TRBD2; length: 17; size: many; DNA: TGTGCCAGCAGCCTAATAGCGGGAGGGCTCTACACAGATACGCAGTATTTT; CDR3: CASSLIAGGLYTDTQYF
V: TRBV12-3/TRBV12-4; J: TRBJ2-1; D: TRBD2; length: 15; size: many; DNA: TGTGCCAGCAGTTTAGGGGAGGGCCCACGTAATGAGCAGTTCTTC; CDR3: CASSLGEGPRNEQFF
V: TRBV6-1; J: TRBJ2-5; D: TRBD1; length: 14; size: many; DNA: TGTGCCAGCAGAGGACAGGGGGCGCCTGAGACCCAGTACTTC; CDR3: CASRGQGAPETQYF
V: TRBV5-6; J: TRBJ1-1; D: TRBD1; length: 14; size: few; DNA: TGTGCCAGCAGCTTGGAGGGGACAGGGGTTGGTGCTTTCTTT; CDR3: CASSLEGTGVGAFF